This is a list of T cell receptor beta chains from one sample in a study of human T cells and chemical hapten exposure. TCRdb itself ran the RACE reads through MiXCR, one entry per CDR3 protein. The sample consists of 35,000 to 50,000 distinct CDR3 sequences, 3.5% to 4.5% of them appearing once. The source material was whole blood. Source of these receptors: a female donor in good health. Some clones in this sample may be carry-over from other donors' samples. CDR3s leave out the opening cysteine and the closing phenylalanine or tryptophan. The order of the fields is V gene, J gene, CDR3 protein.

v_gene: TRBV28; j_gene: TRBJ1-3; CDR3aa: ASSPLLGQASGNTIY
v_gene: TRBV19; j_gene: TRBJ2-1; CDR3aa: ASSSQYSYNEQF
v_gene: TRBV20-1; j_gene: TRBJ2-7; CDR3aa: SARGDSTYEQY
v_gene: TRBV10-3; j_gene: TRBJ2-3; CDR3aa: ATHGENTLTDTQY
v_gene: TRBV12-3/TRBV12-4; j_gene: TRBJ2-7; CDR3aa: ASSPDRVSHEQY
v_gene: TRBV2; j_gene: TRBJ2-3; CDR3aa: ASSGTHGGDTQY
v_gene: TRBV20-1; j_gene: TRBJ2-5; CDR3aa: SAPYGIRETQY
v_gene: TRBV12-3/TRBV12-4; j_gene: TRBJ1-3; CDR3aa: ASSSTGGLGNTIY
v_gene: TRBV6-6; j_gene: TRBJ2-7; CDR3aa: ASGTGNRAYEQY
v_gene: TRBV12-3/TRBV12-4; j_gene: TRBJ1-1; CDR3aa: ASTWTGSNTEAF
v_gene: TRBV6-6; j_gene: TRBJ2-5; CDR3aa: ASSPSGAQETQY
v_gene: TRBV7-9; j_gene: TRBJ1-4; CDR3aa: ASSLRRQGARTNEKLF
v_gene: TRBV2; j_gene: TRBJ2-1; CDR3aa: ASSEWDRGQVEQF
v_gene: TRBV5-6; j_gene: TRBJ1-1; CDR3aa: ASRQQGSNTEAF